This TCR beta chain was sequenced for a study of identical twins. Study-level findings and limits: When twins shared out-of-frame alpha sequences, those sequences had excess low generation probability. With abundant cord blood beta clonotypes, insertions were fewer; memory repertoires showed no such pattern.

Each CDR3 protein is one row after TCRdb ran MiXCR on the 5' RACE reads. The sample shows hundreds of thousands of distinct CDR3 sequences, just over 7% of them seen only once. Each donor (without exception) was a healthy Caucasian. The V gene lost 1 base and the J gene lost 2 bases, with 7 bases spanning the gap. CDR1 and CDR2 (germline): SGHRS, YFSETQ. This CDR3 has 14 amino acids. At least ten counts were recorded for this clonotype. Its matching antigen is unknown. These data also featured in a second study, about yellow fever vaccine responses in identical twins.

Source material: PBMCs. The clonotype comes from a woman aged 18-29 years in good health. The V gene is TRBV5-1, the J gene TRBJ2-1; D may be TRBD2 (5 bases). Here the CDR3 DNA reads TGCGCCAGCAGCTTGAGCGGCCCCTACAATGAGCAGTTCTTC. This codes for CASSLSGPYNEQFF.